This T cell receptor (beta chain) is drawn from a study of blood T cell repertoires in COVID-19. In the study overall: Collection of acute and convalescent COVID-19 samples took place in the United States, Italy and Spain. The cDNA or gDNA used as material had been derived from T cells, B-cell-depleted T cells, or PBMCs.

V trimming: 4 bases; J trimming: 2 bases; junction bases outside the gene matches: 6. CDR1 and CDR2 (germline): SGDLS, YYNGEE. The CDR3 is 15 amino acids. Clones were sequenced by immunoSEQ multiplex PCR, and TCRdb holds only the in-frame ones, with some missing. The repertoire holds about 170,000 clones, with around four fifths as singletons. The specimen was peripheral blood. V usage is TRBV9 and J usage is TRBJ2-5; 9 nucleotides agree with TRBD1. The receptor was isolated from a woman in her sixties or seventies who had recovered from COVID-19. The CDR3 here is CASSRGQGPQETQYF. CDR3 DNA: TGTGCCAGCAGCAGGGGACAGGGCCCACAAGAGACCCAGTACTTC.